A single sample is the source of the 24 T cell receptor beta chains below, sequenced in a study of blood T cell repertoires in COVID-19. The table came from immunoSEQ multiplex PCR; TCRdb's copy has only in-frame clones and leaves some out. The sample has over 250,000 clones, 65% to 90% seen once. The sample taken for sequencing was peripheral blood. Source of these receptors: a human donor in a cohort sampled during active COVID-19.

V is TRBV4-1 and J is TRBJ1-3, with D uncertain. This CDR3 spans 13 amino acids. Germline lookup yields CDR1 MGHRA and CDR2 YSYEKL. Between the trimmed V and J ends, which lost 0 bases and 4 bases, there was a span of 4 bases. The CDR3 here is CASSQEQGNTIYF. The CDR3 region has the DNA TGCGCCAGCAGCCAAGAACAGGGAAACACCATATATTTT.

This chain joins TRBV5-8 and TRBJ1-1, with 7 bases aligning to TRBD1. The CDR3 is 16 amino acids. The ends lost 4 bases at V and 0 bases at J; junction bases unmatched: 9. The germline CDR1 and CDR2 sequences are SGHTS and YDEGEE. CDR3 region: CASSNYRQGLNTEAFF. The CDR3 bases are TGTGCCAGCAGCAACTACCGACAGGGCCTGAACACTGAAGCTTTCTTT.

This chain connects TRBV7-9 to TRBJ1-6; D perhaps matches TRBD1 (6 bases). From germline, CDR1 is SEHNR and CDR2 FQNEAQ (reference sequence). This CDR3 has 14 amino acids. The V end was cut by 7 bases, the J end by 0 bases, with 7 bases between. This CDR3 reads CASNRDSYNSPLHF. The CDR3 region has the DNA TGTGCCAGCAACAGGGACTCCTATAATTCACCCCTCCACTTT.

In its sample, this clone was seen once. This chain links TRBV10-3 with TRBJ1-2; D is unresolved. The CDR3 consists of 13 residues. The germline V and J ends were trimmed by 0 bases and 6 bases, with 8 bases remaining between them. Germline values: CDR1 ENHRY, CDR2 SYGVKD. CDR3 sequence reads: CAISESEGHGYTF. The CDR3 nucleotides are TGTGCCATCAGTGAGTCGGAGGGCCATGGCTACACCTTC.

The J gene is TRBJ2-7, the V gene TRBV14; 9 bases map to TRBD1. The junction had 16 bases not matched to a gene; V was cut back by 4 bases and J by 3 bases. Germline V gives CDR1 SGHDN, CDR2 FVKESK. CDR3 length equals 18 residues. DNA of the CDR3: TGTGCCAGCAGCCGCAATCACAGGGGGCTCAGCGTCAACTACGAGCAGTACTTC. It encodes CASSRNHRGLSVNYEQYF.

This chain connects TRBV24-1 to TRBJ2-1; 10 bases map to TRBD1. The CDR3 consists of 16 residues. The germline CDR1 and CDR2 sequences are KGHDR and SFDVKD. V was clipped by 3 bases and J by 4 bases; unmatched bases: 5. CDR3 nucleotides: TGTGCCACCAGTGATCTGGGACAGGGGCCTTACAATGAGCAGTTCTTC. It specifies CATSDLGQGPYNEQFF.

This chain links TRBV6-2 or TRBV6-3 with TRBJ2-7; no reliable D call. Germline assignment: CDR1 MNHEY and CDR2 SVGEGT. V gave up 6 bases and J gave up 2 bases, with 11 bases separating them. CDR3 length: 13 amino acids. The chain's CDR3 is CASSPSRTYEQYF. CDR3 DNA sequence: TGTGCCAGCAGCCCATCTAGGACCTACGAGCAGTACTTC.

The chain couples TRBV6-5 to TRBJ1-2, with D tentatively TRBD1 (6 bases). V dropped 8 bases and J dropped 4 bases, with 17 bases sitting between them. This CDR3 has 14 residues. Germline V gene lookup returns CDR1 MNHEY and CDR2 SVGAGI. Here the CDR3 reads CASHTGQGGYGYTF. CDR3 DNA sequence: TGTGCCAGCCATACAGGGCAAGGAGGCTATGGCTACACCTTC.

The rearrangement links TRBV14 to TRBJ2-5; D remains ambiguous. V was trimmed by 3 bases and J by 5 bases, leaving 4 bases between them. Germline assignment: CDR1 SGHDN and CDR2 FVKESK. The CDR3 totals 11 residues. The CDR3 region has the DNA TGTGCCAGCAGCCACGGGGAGACCCAGTACTTC. This codes for CASSHGETQYF.

This clone showed up just a few times. The gene calls are TRBV7-9 and TRBJ1-6; 7 bases line up with TRBD1. Germline V gene lookup returns CDR1 SEHNR and CDR2 FQNEAQ (reference sequence). V gave up 1 base and J gave up 10 bases; unmatched junction bases: 1. This CDR3 comprises 13 residues. CDR3 loop: CASSLDRGSPLHF. CDR3 coding DNA: TGTGCCAGCAGCTTAGACAGGGGCTCACCCCTCCACTTT.

This chain uses TRBV9 with TRBJ2-2; 14 bases agree with TRBD2. The V and J ends lost 2 bases and 7 bases, in that order; junction bases with no gene match: 4. Germline CDR1 reads SGDLS; CDR2 reads YYNGEE. The length of the CDR3 is 16 residues. CDR3 bases: TGTGCCAGCAGCGTGGGACTAGCGGGAGTGAACGGGGAGCTGTTTTTT. Amino acid sequence: CASSVGLAGVNGELFF.

This clone has only one observation. This chain links TRBV3-1 (or the pseudogene TRBV3-2) with TRBJ2-3; the match to TRBD2 covers 10 bases. Germline-derived CDR1 and CDR2 are LGHDT and YNNKEL (reference sequence). The CDR3 extends over 14 amino acids. J lost 5 bases, V lost 2 bases, and 1 base had no gene match. The CDR3 DNA sequence: TGTGCCAGCAGCCAATCTAGCGGGGGAGATACGCAGTATTTT. This sequence encodes CASSQSSGGDTQYF.

The V gene is TRBV7-9, the J gene TRBJ1-1, with D perhaps matching TRBD1 (5 bases). Trimming pared 5 bases from V and 2 bases from J, leaving 15 bases between. CDR1 SEHNR and CDR2 FQNEAQ come from the germline V gene (reference sequence). CDR3 length equals 15 residues. The DNA for the CDR3 is TGTGCCAGCAGCCCGCAGGGAGGGGTAAACACTGAAGCTTTCTTT. Protein: CASSPQGGVNTEAFF.

In this sample, this clone turned up a few times. The gene calls are TRBV5-1 and TRBJ2-5; D is ambiguous. CDR3 size: 13 residues. The V gene's germline CDR1 is SGHRS and CDR2 YFSETQ. The V end was cut by 0 bases, the J end by 4 bases, with 7 bases between. The CDR3 sequence is CASSLALRETQYF. CDR3 nucleotides: TGCGCCAGCAGCTTGGCCCTTAGAGAGACCCAGTACTTC.

The chain recombines TRBV18 with TRBJ2-7; a possible D gene is TRBD1 (7 bases). Trimming took off 3 bases at V and 3 bases at J, with 12 bases between the two ends. CDR1 and CDR2 (germline): KGHSH, LQKENI. CDR3 length: 14 residues. CDR3 in amino acids: CASSPPGGSYEQYF. DNA for the CDR3: TGTGCCAGCTCACCCCCAGGGGGGAGCTACGAGCAGTACTTC. Complete variable domain (other parts from reference TRBV18 and TRBJ2-7): NAGVMQNPRHLVRRRGQEARLRCSPMKGHSHVYWYRQLPEEGLKFMVYLQKENIIDESGMPKERFSAEFPKEGPSILRIQQVVRGDSAAYFCASSPPGGSYEQYFGPGTRLTVT.

This chain uses TRBV7-8 with TRBJ1-6; a weak D match, TRBD1 (5 bases). V lost 4 bases, J lost 5 bases, and 9 bases lay in between. Germline values: CDR1 SGHVS, CDR2 FQNEAQ. The CDR3 totals 14 residues. The CDR3 sequence: CASSSGVDNSPLHF. The CDR3, as DNA: TGTGCCAGCAGCTCGGGGGTAGATAATTCACCCCTCCACTTT.

The V gene is TRBV6-5, the J gene TRBJ2-7; D not certain. Germline V gene sequence: CDR1 MNHEY, CDR2 SVGAGI. V shed 5 bases and J shed 3 bases, with 5 bases lying between them. The CDR3 spans 11 residues. This CDR3 is CASSQLYEQYF. CDR3 bases: TGTGCCAGCAGTCAACTCTACGAGCAGTACTTC.

The rearrangement joins TRBV24-1 to TRBJ2-7; TRBD1 matches 12 bases. The CDR3 covers 15 residues. Germline CDR1 reads KGHDR; CDR2 reads SFDVKD. J gave up 5 bases and V 4 bases, and 5 bases lay outside the gene matches. In DNA form, the CDR3 reads TGTGCCACCAGTGAAGGGGGGACAGGGGGCAACGAGCAGTACTTC. It specifies CATSEGGTGGNEQYF.

V and J are TRBV5-1 and TRBJ2-3, with TRBD1 matching 8 bases. Germline V gene lookup returns CDR1 SGHRS and CDR2 YFSETQ. The J segment lost 2 bases and the V segment lost 4 bases, leaving 3 bases of the junction unmatched. The CDR3 is 14 amino acids. For the CDR3, the DNA is TGCGCCAGCAGCCCGGGACAGGTCACAGATACGCAGTATTTT. It is translated as CASSPGQVTDTQYF.

The J gene is TRBJ1-6, the V gene TRBV7-9; D remains unclear. CDR3 length: 12 amino acids. The germline V gene has CDR1 SEHNR and CDR2 FQNEAQ (reference sequence). Trimming left V 4 bases short and J 6 bases short, with 4 bases between. CDR3 coding DNA: TGTGCCAGCAGCTCTTTTAATTCACCCCTCCACTTT. Residues: CASSSFNSPLHF.

The chain couples TRBV15 to TRBJ2-1; 7 bases align to TRBD2. Germline CDR1 reads LNHNV; CDR2 reads YYDKDF (reference sequence). This CDR3 is built from 15 residues. Trimming took 6 bases from V and 0 from J; bases not matched to a gene: 5. CDR3 bases: TGTGCCACCAGGAGCGGGACGGCCTCCTACAATGAGCAGTTCTTC. Its translation: CATRSGTASYNEQFF.

The rearrangement joins TRBV18 to TRBJ2-5; 8 bases fit TRBD1. V shed 3 bases and J 3 bases; nucleotides not matched to a gene: 3. Germline V gives CDR1 KGHSH, CDR2 LQKENI. This CDR3 comprises 14 residues. The CDR3 is CASSPGQGKETQYF. CDR3 nucleotide sequence: TGTGCCAGCTCACCCGGACAGGGAAAAGAGACCCAGTACTTC. The whole variable domain, filled in from reference TRBV18 and TRBJ2-5, reads NAGVMQNPRHLVRRRGQEARLRCSPMKGHSHVYWYRQLPEEGLKFMVYLQKENIIDESGMPKERFSAEFPKEGPSILRIQQVVRGDSAAYFCASSPGQGKETQYFGPGTRLLVL.

The rearrangement uses TRBV5-8 and TRBJ2-3; D may be TRBD2 (6 bases). Trimming shortened V by 7 bases and J by 6 bases, and 27 bases separated the two germline ends. Per the germline V gene, CDR1 is SGHTS and CDR2 is YDEGEE. The CDR3 extends over 17 amino acids. CDR3 protein: CASPTGPQAPGDDTQYF. The CDR3 DNA follows: TGTGCCAGCCCGACCGGACCCCAAGCACCGGGGGACGATACGCAGTATTTT.

The rearrangement uses TRBV5-4 and TRBJ2-7; 14 nucleotides line up with TRBD2. Germline values: CDR1 SGHNT, CDR2 YYREEE (reference sequence). The CDR3 loop spans 15 amino acids. Germline trimming cut 4 bases from V and 3 bases from J; bases unmatched to any gene: 3. The CDR3 coding sequence is TGTGCCAGCAGCCCGGGGACTAGCGGGGGCTACGAGCAGTACTTC. Amino acid sequence: CASSPGTSGGYEQYF.